Sequencing of this T cell receptor (beta chain) was carried out in a study of preoperative IRX-2 immunotherapy in early breast cancer. The treatment was: preoperative locoregional IRX-2 cytokine immunotherapy. Patients received preoperative, locoregional IRX-2 cytokine immunotherapy in a phase Ib study. Germline CDR1 and CDR2: SGHTS and YDEGEE. The CDR3 runs to 15 residues. V lost 6 bases and J lost 0, with 13 bases in between. Data came from immunoSEQ multiplex PCR; TCRdb stores just in-frame clones and leaves some out. The profile shows 35,000 to 55,000 clones, about 94% of them singletons. Sequenced material: tumor tissue, taken after IRX-2 immunotherapy. This receptor was taken from a human donor with breast cancer. V usage is TRBV5-8 and J usage is TRBJ1-3, with D unresolved. The CDR3 nucleotides are TGTGCCAGCACCCCGTTTTGGCTCTCTGGAAACACCATATATTTT. Protein sequence: CASTPFWLSGNTIYF. The whole variable domain, remainder taken from reference TRBV5-8 and TRBJ1-3, is EAGVTQSPTHLIKTRGQQATLRCSPISGHTSVYWYQQALGLGLQFLLWYDEGEERNRGNFPPRFSGRQFPNYSSELNVNALELEDSALYLCASTPFWLSGNTIYFGEGSWLTVV.